The text below deals with one T cell receptor (beta chain). The source of the sample is a study of T cell responses to AZD1222 COVID-19 vaccine. The germline CDR1 and CDR2 sequences are SGHAT and FQNNGV. V lost 3 bases and J lost 0, with 6 bases in between. This CDR3 region has 14 residues. Profiled with immunoSEQ multiplex PCR; TCRdb holds only in-frame clones, not every one. This sample has about 72,000 clones, with over 75% found just once. Sequencing used peripheral blood, obtained on day 0 of AZD1222 vaccination. V is TRBV11-2 and J is TRBJ1-3; D is ambiguous. The sequence was collected from an adult in good health. CDR3 residues: CASSFFHSGNTIYF. DNA of the CDR3: TGTGCCAGCAGCTTTTTCCACTCTGGAAACACCATATATTTT. The complete variable domain, with remaining parts taken from reference TRBV11-2 and TRBJ1-3, reads EAGVAQSPRYKIIEKRQSVAFWCNPISGHATLYWYQQILGQGPKLLIQFQNNGVVDDSQLPKDRFSAERLKGVDSTLKIQPAKLEDSAVYLCASSFFHSGNTIYFGEGSWLTVV.